Below are 15 T cell receptor beta chains sequenced from a single sample in a study of blood T cells in healthy people across ages. Together with a sample-barcoded 5' primer, a J-beta primer mix was included in a second PCR lasting roughly 6 to 12 cycles. TCRdb processed the 5' RACE reads anew with MiXCR; each CDR3 protein has one entry. The table lists about 680,000 distinct CDR3 sequences, roughly 50% of them singletons, with roughly 34% in the top ten. Sequencing was performed on blood. These receptors were obtained from a woman aged 55-70 years in good health.

The CDR3 DNA follows: TGTGCCAGCAGCCATATGCGGAACTCCTACGAGCAGTACTTC. This codes for CASSHMRNSYEQYF. The chain uses TRBV3-1 and TRBJ2-7, with unresolved D. Germline-derived CDR1 and CDR2 are LGHDT and YNNKEL (reference sequence). V lost 3 bases and J lost 0, with 9 bases in between. This CDR3 comprises 14 residues.

The gene calls are TRBV7-3 and TRBJ2-3; no firm D call. This CDR3 is built from 12 residues. Looked up from germline, CDR1 is SGHTA and CDR2 is FQGTGA. Trimming removed 5 bases at V and 8 bases at J, with 11 bases between. In nucleotides, the CDR3 is TGTGCCAGCAGCCCTGATCGAGCTACGCAGTATTTT. Its translation: CASSPDRATQYF. Full variable domain (outside the CDR3, taken from reference TRBV7-3 and TRBJ2-3): GAGVSQTPSNKVTEKGKYVELRCDPISGHTALYWYRQSLGQGPEFLIYFQGTGAADDSGLPNDRFFAVRPEGSVSTLKIQRTERGDSAVYLCASSPDRATQYFGPGTRLTVL.

The chain combines TRBV28 with TRBJ1-5, with D perhaps matching TRBD1 (6 bases). CDR1 and CDR2 from the germline V gene are MDHEN and SYDVKM. This CDR3 is built from 16 residues. Trimming left V 3 bases short and J 7 bases short, with 19 bases between. CDR3 sequence reads: CASSLRGRGSGQPQHF. The CDR3 region has the DNA TGTGCCAGCAGTTTGAGGGGCAGGGGCTCAGGGCAGCCCCAGCATTTT.

V and J are TRBV28 and TRBJ1-1, with 9 bases lining up with TRBD1. Germline CDR1 and CDR2: MDHEN and SYDVKM. V gave up 10 bases and J gave up 1 base; unmatched junction bases: 10. The CDR3 covers 15 residues. Here the CDR3 reads CATIGQGKGNTEAFF. CDR3 in DNA: TGTGCCACTATCGGACAGGGGAAGGGGAACACTGAAGCTTTCTTT. Supplemented by reference TRBV28 and TRBJ1-1, the full variable domain reads DVKVTQSSRYLVKRTGEKVFLECVQDMDHENMFWYRQDPGLGLRLIYFSYDVKMKEKGDIPEGYSVSREKKERFSLILESASTNQTSMYLCATIGQGKGNTEAFFGQGTRLTVV.

The chain couples TRBV5-1 to TRBJ2-1; 7 bases are a match to TRBD2. Germline lookup yields CDR1 SGHRS and CDR2 YFSETQ. The J segment lost 3 bases and the V segment lost 2 bases, leaving 2 bases of the junction unmatched. The CDR3 has 14 residues. The CDR3 DNA sequence: TGCGCCAGCAGCTTTAGGGACTACTACAATGAGCAGTTCTTC. Translating gives CASSFRDYYNEQFF.

The chain combines TRBV20-1 with TRBJ1-6, with TRBD1 matching 7 bases. V was pared by 5 bases and J by 5 bases, with 6 bases of the junction left unmatched. Germline-derived CDR1 and CDR2 are DFQATT and SNEGSKA (reference sequence). CDR3 length equals 14 residues. The CDR3 loop reads CSARRDSNNSPLHF. CDR3 DNA sequence: TGCAGTGCTCGCCGGGACAGTAATAATTCACCCCTCCACTTT.

This clonotype appeared a few times. The rearrangement links TRBV30 to TRBJ2-7; perhaps TRBD1 as D (6 bases). The V gene's germline CDR1 is GTSNPN and CDR2 SVGIG (reference sequence). The ends were cut back, 3 bases at V and 7 bases at J, with 16 bases in the middle. The CDR3 has 13 amino acids. For the CDR3, the DNA is TGTGCCTGGAGGCCTGGGACAACGGGGGAGCAGTACTTC. Translating it yields CAWRPGTTGEQYF.

V is TRBV6-2 or TRBV6-3 and J is TRBJ2-1, with a tentative D call TRBD1 (6 bases). The ends were cut back, 4 bases at V and 12 bases at J, with 16 bases in the middle. Per the germline V gene, CDR1 is MNHEY and CDR2 is SVGEGT. The CDR3 covers 13 residues. For the CDR3, the DNA is TGTGCCAGCAGTTCCTCGTGGGACATTAGGCAGTTCTTC. This translates into CASSSSWDIRQFF.

The chain carries TRBV12-3 or TRBV12-4 and TRBJ1-2; D gene uncertain. The CDR3 length is 12 residues. The V end lost 6 bases, the J end lost 12 bases, and 17 bases lay between the germline ends. The CDR3 DNA sequence: TGTGCCAGCAGCTCCTTCGACGGAGCAGACACCTTC. Translation gives CASSSFDGADTF.

This sequence joins TRBV28 and TRBJ2-1, with D perhaps matching TRBD1 or TRBD2 (5 bases each). V lost 3 bases and J lost 10, with 16 bases in between. Germline values: CDR1 MDHEN, CDR2 SYDVKM. The CDR3 contains 14 residues. The CDR3 bases are TGTGCCAGCAGTTTCCTCGGGGCAACCCAAGAGCAGTTCTTC. Protein product: CASSFLGATQEQFF.

This clonotype was counted a few times. The DNA of the CDR3 is TGCGCCAGCAACAAGGCCGGGACCTCCTACGAGCAGTACTTC. Translation gives CASNKAGTSYEQYF. This chain uses TRBV5-1 with TRBJ2-7; D may match TRBD1 or TRBD2 (5 bases each). The germline V and J ends were trimmed by 6 bases and 0 bases, with 13 bases remaining between them. This CDR3 is built from 14 residues. The germline CDR1 and CDR2 sequences are SGHRS and YFSETQ.

The rearrangement joins TRBV7-2 to TRBJ2-1, with TRBD1 matching 10 bases. J lost 10 bases, V lost 2 bases, and 11 bases had no gene match. Germline V lookup: CDR1 SGHTA, CDR2 FQGNSA. This CDR3 is 16 amino acids long. The CDR3 loop reads CASSLIARDRGGEQFF. For the CDR3, the DNA is TGTGCCAGCAGCTTAATAGCCAGGGACAGGGGAGGCGAGCAGTTCTTC.

The rearrangement links TRBV7-3 to TRBJ2-2; D is perhaps TRBD1 (5 bases). With 5 bases removed from V and 6 bases from J, the gap between germline ends came to 10 bases. The CDR3 sequence is 13 residues long. In germline, CDR1 is SGHTA, CDR2 FQGTGA. CDR3 loop: CASSPRVSGELFF. As DNA, the CDR3 is TGTGCCAGCAGCCCCAGGGTCTCCGGGGAGCTGTTTTTT.

This clonotype was seen more than once but under ten times. This chain uses TRBV7-2 with TRBJ2-1, with D unresolved. V dropped 2 bases and J dropped 6 bases, with 14 bases sitting between them. CDR3 length: 15 amino acids. Germline CDR1 reads SGHTA; CDR2 reads FQGNSA. DNA for the CDR3: TGTGCCAGCAGCTTAAATCGTGAGTGGTTCAATGAGCAGTTCTTC. This encodes CASSLNREWFNEQFF.

This clonotype has a handful of counts. The J gene is TRBJ2-7, the V gene TRBV4-2; D is perhaps TRBD1 (6 bases). The CDR3 contains 15 residues. The V end lost 1 base, the J end lost 4 bases, and 14 bases lay between the germline ends. The V gene's germline CDR1 is LGHNA and CDR2 YNFKEQ. CDR3 residues: CASSQATGTLYEQYF. In nucleotides, the CDR3 is TGTGCCAGCAGCCAAGCGACAGGAACTCTGTACGAGCAGTACTTC.